This T cell receptor (beta chain) was sequenced during a study of molecular identifiers for immune sequencing clone quantification listed by TCRdb under 2018. About the study as a whole: In a replicate experiment, RNA from around 20,000 or 100,000 naive CD8 T cells was split into five aliquots, four of which were sequenced. The study was a methods study using CD8 T cells to benchmark molecular-identifier clustering-based TCR repertoire sequencing (MIDCIRS) and TCR RNA copy counting. Results and caveats for the whole study, not just this receptor: Modeling indicated about 3.1 TCR RNA copies recovered per cell, compared with roughly 9.7 by digital PCR, which implies a capture efficiency of 25% to 35%. The naive libraries included spiked-in Jurkat TCR RNA (roughly 9 copies' worth), and this RNA is not part of the donor repertoire. Clones above 20 RNA copies held over 99% of molecules in CMV-specific effector cells but under 1% in naive cells. Identical TCR molecules sharing a barcode could cause highly expanded clone sizes to be underestimated. When barcode sub-clustering was omitted, TCR diversity was inflated by chimeric consensus sequences, with chimeras reaching as high as 47%. A single cell's worth of spiked-in Jurkat TCR RNA was reported detectable even among 850,000 to 1,000,000 naive CD8 T cells.

This clonotype has more than one count but fewer than ten. It lacks a known antigen. No base qualities exist here, and no much larger clone lies one base off it. CDR1 and CDR2, looked up from the germline V gene, are SGHRS and YFSETQ. There are 17 amino acids in the CDR3, from cysteine to phenylalanine inclusive. Only the CDR3 DNA is retained, 51 bases long and in frame from the first base. V and J are trimmed by 4 bases and 0 bases, and the gene matches miss 10 bases of the junction. Preparation of the library involved PCR. These reads were obtained on a NextSeq 500. Bulk TCR libraries were prepared as previously described, using TCR primers listed in Table S5. The Qiagen AllPrep DNA/RNA kit was used to purify total RNA. Reads from multiple sequencing runs of the same library were pooled before analysis. The published analysis was carried out like this. Reads were retained only if an exact TCR constant sequence was present, and the retained reads were trimmed to 150 nt and grouped according to their 12-nt molecular barcodes. Within each barcode group, reads were sub-clustered at a 15% Levenshtein threshold, and quality-weighted consensus sequences were built per RNA molecule. Non-functional sequences were discarded, and so were lower-count sequences lying one edit away from another sequence. On the basis of fitting two negative binomial distributions, barcode sub-clusters with fewer than 20% of the maximum read count were discarded. The raw public reads went through TCRdb reprocessing: fastp at Q25, MiXCR clone calling, in-frame beta chains kept. When rows share a CDR3 protein, they turn into one entry using the most common DNA and genes. The V and J calls follow TCRdb's processing rather than the paper's. The sample records more than 550,000 distinct CDR3 sequences, about 25% of which are singletons. Jointly, the top ten make up 0.7% to 0.95% of the sample.

Libraries of naive CD8 T cells were built from around 18,000 to 910,000 sorted cells, with 10%, 30% or 50% of the purified RNA used. Naive CD8 T cells were FACS-sorted as CD8+CD4-CCR7+CD45RA+ on a BD FACSAria II into RLT Plus buffer. To test detection sensitivity, Jurkat RNA equivalent to under 12 TCR copies was spiked into samples of about 19,000-1,100,000 naive CD8 T cells. CD8 T cells were enriched using RosetteSep CD8+ T Cell Enrichment Cocktail and Ficoll-Paque, and the enriched cells then underwent ACK red cell lysis. Sequenced sample: naive CD8+ T cells from blood, with Jurkat cell RNA spiked in. Interpreted using the paper, the cell subset or site label stands for: FACS-sorted CD8+CD4-CCR7+CD45RA+ naive T cells. The source is a human donor in good health. Some libraries in this study had Jurkat cell RNA spiked in. The chain couples TRBV5-1 to TRBJ2-1, and 7 junction bases match TRBD1. CDR3 sequence: CASSPFGTASSYNEQFF. In nucleotides, the sequence is TGCGCCAGCAGCCCTTTCGGGACAGCCAGCTCCTACAATGAGCAGTTCTTC.